Described below is a single T cell receptor beta chain sequence and its context. This receptor's antigen is unknown. It has no much larger one-base neighbor in the sample; base qualities were not kept. Healthy HIV-negative adults with no recently reported acute infections or vaccinations were included as donors. Every donor was a Caucasian adult residing in Nashville, Tennessee, USA. Magnetic negative selection was used to enrich CD4+ T cells, after which naive cells were positively selected on CD45RA and the negative fraction became the memory subset. After blood collection by leukapheresis, PBMCs were isolated using Ficoll-Histopaque density gradient centrifugation and then cryopreserved in the vapor phase of liquid nitrogen. Analytical flow cytometry was used to check the purity and quantity of every magnetically sorted T cell population. Each sorted fraction had its genomic DNA isolated and then quantified by UV absorbance on a Nanodrop 2000c.

CDR1 and CDR2 were assigned from the germline V gene (reference sequence) as LNHNV and YYDKDF. V lost 0 bases and J lost 5 bases; the stretch between them is 10 bases long. The CDR3 numbers 14 residues from cysteine through phenylalanine. Only CDR3 DNA remains: 42 bases, in frame from the first base. This record belongs to a study of shared clonotypes between healthy human individuals (dated by TCRdb to 2018 to 2020). Notes on the research overall: The cohort included three men and two women between 18 and 49 years of age. To estimate repertoire size and how much clonotypes are shared between individuals, the study performed deep sequencing of blood TCR repertoires from five healthy adults. Per donor, leukapheresis produced somewhere between about 0.9 and 9 billion PBMCs. To increase sequencing depth and limit assay-specific biases, TCR repertoire library preparation and sequencing were carried out by different laboratories using diverse techniques. Per donor, three plates each were used for CD4 naive and CD4 memory, two for CD8 naive, and one for CD8 memory.

What the authors observed across the whole study: Rarefaction of sorted-subset datasets indicated incomplete sequencing despite the large sequencing depth. Only blood was sampled, and tissue TCR repertoires likely differ from those in blood. Because the study included a small number of donors, the genetic and exposure-history diversity represented was limited. Larger estimated clonotype richness was generally found for naive subsets than for memory subsets. Compared with non-shared clonotypes, the clonotypes found in all four sorted-subset donors had higher generation probabilities. Approximately 5% of naive CD4, 3.5% of naive CD8, approximately 2.2% of memory CD4, and 0.4% of memory CD8 clonotypes were shared across several donors. Pairwise subsampling indicated that sequencing depth was expected to affect the degree of clonotype sharing among donors.

Using the deep immunoSEQ assay, TCR CDR3 regions were amplified from genomic DNA by multiplex PCR. For each cell subset, the extracted genomic DNA was distributed evenly across all wells of several immunoSEQ 96-well plates, and each plate served as one replicate. For sorted subsets, approximately 190 ng genomic DNA, equal to 30,000 or so T cell genomes, was loaded into each replicate PCR. The purified libraries were quantified using a Qubit 3.0 fluorometer, sized with a Bioanalyzer 2100, and then quantified again using the KAPA Library Quantification kit. A separate single-read 150-cycle Illumina NextSeq 550 flow cell was used to sequence each immunoSEQ 96-well plate. Per the source publication's procedure: Because the immunoSEQ output included only junctional sequences and no quality scores, the filtering could not be the same as the filtering used for full-length reads. To assign V/J genes and CDR3, sequences were annotated against IMGT germline references using PyIR, a Python wrapper for IgBLAST v1.9. Reads with weak V/J assignments (E-value above 1e-6), missing CDR3, stop codons, out-of-frame junctions, or ambiguous translated residues were removed. V3J clonotypes were defined as sequences sharing an identical inferred V gene, J gene, and CDR3 amino acid sequence. Percentage overlap between repertoires was calculated by dividing the number of shared unique clonotypes by the size of the smaller repertoire. Three approaches were used to assess repertoire richness: RTK rarefaction, the Chao1 estimator, and Recon v2.1 estimates of unobserved clonotypes. Generation probabilities were computed with OLGA for all TCRbeta clonotypes obtained by the gDNA method from several donors. This immuneACCESS table, as held by TCRdb, lists in-frame sequences with V and J called but not all clones. Of the missing ones, under half trace to an unresolved V gene in checked studies; the others have no known cause. That table furnishes V, J and clone size, whereas the DNA furnished D and trimming. The sample table shows 2 million to 2.5 million clones, and approximately 90% are seen once. Of the sample, 0.3% to 0.4% falls within the top ten clones.

Material for sequencing was naive CD4+ T cells from PBMCs. The sample's cell subset or site label, in plain terms: CD45RA+ positively selected. The receptor chain draws on TRBV15 and TRBJ2-5; 6 matching bases give a weak D call of TRBD1. The TCR sequence derives from a young man in good health. Some clones in this sample may be carry-over from other donors' samples. The sequenced DNA is TGTGCCACCAGCAGAGACGACAGGACGGAGACCCAGTACTTC. This gives the protein CATSRDDRTETQYF.